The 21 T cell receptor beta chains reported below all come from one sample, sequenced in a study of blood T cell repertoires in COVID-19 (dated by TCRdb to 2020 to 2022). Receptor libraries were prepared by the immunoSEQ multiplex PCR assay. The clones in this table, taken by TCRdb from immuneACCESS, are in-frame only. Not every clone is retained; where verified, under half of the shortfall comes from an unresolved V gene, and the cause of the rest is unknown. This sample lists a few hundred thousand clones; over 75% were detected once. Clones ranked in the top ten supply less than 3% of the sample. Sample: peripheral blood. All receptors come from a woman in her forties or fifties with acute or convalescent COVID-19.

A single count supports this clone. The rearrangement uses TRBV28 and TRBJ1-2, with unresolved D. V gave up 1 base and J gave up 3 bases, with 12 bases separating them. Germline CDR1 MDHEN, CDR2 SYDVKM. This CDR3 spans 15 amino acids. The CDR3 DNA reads TGTGCCAGCAGTTTATTATCCGGGTCCTACTATGGCTACACCTTC. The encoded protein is CASSLLSGSYYGYTF.

Written as DNA, the CDR3 is TGCGCCAGCAGCCCGAGGGCGGTTTCCTACAATGAGCAGTTCTTC. Protein: CASSPRAVSYNEQFF. The V call is TRBV5-1, the J call TRBJ2-1, with D possibly being TRBD2 (5 bases). The CDR3 has 15 residues. Germline loops: CDR1 SGHRS, CDR2 YFSETQ. Trimming left V 4 bases short and J 1 base short, with 12 bases between.

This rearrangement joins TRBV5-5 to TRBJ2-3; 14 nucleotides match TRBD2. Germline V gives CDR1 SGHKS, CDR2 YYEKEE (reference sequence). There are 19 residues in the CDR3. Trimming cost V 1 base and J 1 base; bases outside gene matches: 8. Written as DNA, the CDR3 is TGTGCCAGCAGCTTGCGCGCGACTAGCGGGAGGGCAGGCACAGATACGCAGTATTTT. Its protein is CASSLRATSGRAGTDTQYF.

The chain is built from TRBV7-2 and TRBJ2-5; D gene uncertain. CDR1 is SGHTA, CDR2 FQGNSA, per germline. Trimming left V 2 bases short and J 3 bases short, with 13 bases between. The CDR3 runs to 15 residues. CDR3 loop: CASSLSRGSEETQYF. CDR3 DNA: TGTGCCAGCAGCTTAAGTCGAGGATCGGAAGAGACCCAGTACTTC.

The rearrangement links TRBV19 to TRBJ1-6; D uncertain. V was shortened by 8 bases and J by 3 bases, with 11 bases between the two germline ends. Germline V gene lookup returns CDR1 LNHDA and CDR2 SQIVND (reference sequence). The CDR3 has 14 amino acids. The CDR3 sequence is CASGQENYNSPLHF. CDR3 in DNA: TGTGCCAGTGGGCAGGAAAACTATAATTCACCCCTCCACTTT.

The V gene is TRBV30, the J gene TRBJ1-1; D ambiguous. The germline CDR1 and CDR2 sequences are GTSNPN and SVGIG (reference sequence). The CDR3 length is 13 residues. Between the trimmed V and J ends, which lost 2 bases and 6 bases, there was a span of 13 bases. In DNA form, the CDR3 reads TGTGCCTGGAGTCGGATAGAAGGAGCTGAAGCTTTCTTT. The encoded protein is CAWSRIEGAEAFF.

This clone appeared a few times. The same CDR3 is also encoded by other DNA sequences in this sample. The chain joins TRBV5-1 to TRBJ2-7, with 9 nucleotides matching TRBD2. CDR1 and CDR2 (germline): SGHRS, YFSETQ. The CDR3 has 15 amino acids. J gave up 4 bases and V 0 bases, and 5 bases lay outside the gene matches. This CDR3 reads CASSLVAGAGYEQYF. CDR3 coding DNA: TGCGCCAGCAGCTTGGTAGCGGGAGCGGGTTACGAGCAGTACTTC. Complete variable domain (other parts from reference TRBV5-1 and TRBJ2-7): KAGVTQTPRYLIKTRGQQVTLSCSPISGHRSVSWYQQTPGQGLQFLFEYFSETQRNKGNFPGRFSGRQFSNSRSEMNVSTLELGDSALYLCASSLVAGAGYEQYFGPGTRLTVT.

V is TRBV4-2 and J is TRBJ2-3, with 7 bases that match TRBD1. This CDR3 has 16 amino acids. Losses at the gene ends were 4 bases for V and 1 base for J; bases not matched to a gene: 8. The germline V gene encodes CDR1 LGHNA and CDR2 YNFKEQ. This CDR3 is CASSLEGAGGTDTQYF. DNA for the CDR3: TGTGCCAGCAGCCTCGAGGGGGCTGGTGGCACAGATACGCAGTATTTT.

The CDR3 bases are TGTGCCAGCAGTCCCCACAGGGTTCACTCCTACGAGCAGTACTTC. Protein product: CASSPHRVHSYEQYF. The gene calls are TRBV28 and TRBJ2-7; D may be TRBD1 (6 bases). Germline loops: CDR1 MDHEN, CDR2 SYDVKM. The CDR3 contains 15 residues. Trimming stripped 5 bases from V and 0 bases from J, with 14 bases between.

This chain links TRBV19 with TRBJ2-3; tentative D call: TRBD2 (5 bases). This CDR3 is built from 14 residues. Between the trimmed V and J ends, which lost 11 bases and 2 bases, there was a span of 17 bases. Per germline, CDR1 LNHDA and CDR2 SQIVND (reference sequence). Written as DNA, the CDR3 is TGTGCCTCAGGTGCGGACTCGAACACAGATACGCAGTATTTT. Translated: CASGADSNTDTQYF.

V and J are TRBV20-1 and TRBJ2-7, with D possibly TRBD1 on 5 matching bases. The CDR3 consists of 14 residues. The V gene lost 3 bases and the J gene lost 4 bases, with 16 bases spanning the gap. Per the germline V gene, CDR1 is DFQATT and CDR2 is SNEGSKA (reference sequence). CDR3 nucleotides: TGCAGTGCTAGTAGGGCCAGGGAAGGGTACGAGCAGTACTTC. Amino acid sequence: CSASRAREGYEQYF.

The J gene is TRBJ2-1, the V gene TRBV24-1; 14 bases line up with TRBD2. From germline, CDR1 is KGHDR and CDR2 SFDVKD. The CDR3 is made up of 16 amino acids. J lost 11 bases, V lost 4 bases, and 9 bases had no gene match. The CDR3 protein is CATSDPGLAGAVKQFF. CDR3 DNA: TGTGCCACCAGTGACCCGGGACTAGCGGGAGCAGTTAAGCAGTTCTTC.

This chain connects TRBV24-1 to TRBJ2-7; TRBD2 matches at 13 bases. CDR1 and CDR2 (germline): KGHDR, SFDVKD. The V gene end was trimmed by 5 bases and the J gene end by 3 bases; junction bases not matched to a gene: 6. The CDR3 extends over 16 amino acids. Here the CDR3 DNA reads TGTGCCACCAGTGGGCCGGGACTAGCGGGAAGCTACGAGCAGTACTTC. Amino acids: CATSGPGLAGSYEQYF.

For the CDR3, the DNA is TGTGCCAGCAGTGCCGGGGGGTCCCCTGAAGCTTTCTTT. This encodes CASSAGGSPEAFF. The gene calls are TRBV2 and TRBJ1-1; perhaps TRBD1 as D (5 bases). CDR1 is SNHLY, CDR2 FYNNEI, per germline. CDR3 length: 13 amino acids. Between the trimmed V and J ends, which lost 4 bases and 6 bases, there was a span of 12 bases.

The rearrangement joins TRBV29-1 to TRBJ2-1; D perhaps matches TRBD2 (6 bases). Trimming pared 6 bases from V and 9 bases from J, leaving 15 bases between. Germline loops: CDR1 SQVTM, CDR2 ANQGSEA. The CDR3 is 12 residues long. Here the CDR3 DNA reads TGCAGCGTGGCTCCAGGGACTTCTGAGCAGTTCTTC. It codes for CSVAPGTSEQFF.

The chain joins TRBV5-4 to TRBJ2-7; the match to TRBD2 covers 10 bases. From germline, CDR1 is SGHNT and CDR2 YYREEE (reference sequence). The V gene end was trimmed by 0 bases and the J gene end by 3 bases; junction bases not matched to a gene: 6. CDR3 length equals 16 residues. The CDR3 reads CASSLVGLAGDYEQYF. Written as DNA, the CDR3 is TGTGCCAGCAGCTTGGTTGGTCTAGCGGGGGACTACGAGCAGTACTTC. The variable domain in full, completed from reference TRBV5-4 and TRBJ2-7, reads ETGVTQSPTHLIKTRGQQVTLRCSSQSGHNTVSWYQQALGQGPQFIFQYYREEENGRGNFPPRFSGLQFPNYSSELNVNALELDDSALYLCASSLVGLAGDYEQYFGPGTRLTVT.

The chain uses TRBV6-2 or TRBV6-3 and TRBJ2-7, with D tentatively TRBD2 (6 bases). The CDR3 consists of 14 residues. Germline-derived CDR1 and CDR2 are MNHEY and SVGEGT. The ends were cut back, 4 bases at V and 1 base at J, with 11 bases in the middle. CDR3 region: CASSWAGSSYEQYF. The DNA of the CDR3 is TGTGCCAGCAGTTGGGCGGGGTCGTCCTACGAGCAGTACTTC.

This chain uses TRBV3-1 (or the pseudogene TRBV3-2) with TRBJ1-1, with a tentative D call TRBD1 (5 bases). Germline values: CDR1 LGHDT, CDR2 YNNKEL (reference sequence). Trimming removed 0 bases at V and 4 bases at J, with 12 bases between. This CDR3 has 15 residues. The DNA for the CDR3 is TGTGCCAGCAGCCAAGAAGGGGCATCGATCACTGAAGCTTTCTTT. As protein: CASSQEGASITEAFF.

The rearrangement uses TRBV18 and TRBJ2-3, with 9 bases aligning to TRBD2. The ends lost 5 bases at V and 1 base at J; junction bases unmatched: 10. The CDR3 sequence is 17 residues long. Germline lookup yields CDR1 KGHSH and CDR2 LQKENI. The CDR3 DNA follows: TGTGCCAGCTCAGCGACTAGCGGACAGACGCGCACAGATACGCAGTATTTT. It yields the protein CASSATSGQTRTDTQYF.

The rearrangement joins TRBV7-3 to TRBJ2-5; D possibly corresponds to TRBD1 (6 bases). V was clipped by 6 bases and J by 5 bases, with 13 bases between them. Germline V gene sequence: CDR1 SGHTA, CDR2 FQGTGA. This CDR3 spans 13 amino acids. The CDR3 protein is CASSLHRAETQYF. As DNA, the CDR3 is TGTGCCAGCAGTTTACACAGGGCGGAGACCCAGTACTTC.

CDR3 amino acids: CASSSPGLVYEQYF. DNA of the CDR3: TGTGCCAGCAGTTCGCCGGGACTAGTCTACGAGCAGTACTTC. This chain links TRBV6-2 or TRBV6-3 with TRBJ2-7, with 8 bases that match TRBD2. V shed 4 bases and J 3 bases; nucleotides not matched to a gene: 5. In germline, CDR1 is MNHEY, CDR2 SVGEGT. The CDR3 runs to 14 residues.